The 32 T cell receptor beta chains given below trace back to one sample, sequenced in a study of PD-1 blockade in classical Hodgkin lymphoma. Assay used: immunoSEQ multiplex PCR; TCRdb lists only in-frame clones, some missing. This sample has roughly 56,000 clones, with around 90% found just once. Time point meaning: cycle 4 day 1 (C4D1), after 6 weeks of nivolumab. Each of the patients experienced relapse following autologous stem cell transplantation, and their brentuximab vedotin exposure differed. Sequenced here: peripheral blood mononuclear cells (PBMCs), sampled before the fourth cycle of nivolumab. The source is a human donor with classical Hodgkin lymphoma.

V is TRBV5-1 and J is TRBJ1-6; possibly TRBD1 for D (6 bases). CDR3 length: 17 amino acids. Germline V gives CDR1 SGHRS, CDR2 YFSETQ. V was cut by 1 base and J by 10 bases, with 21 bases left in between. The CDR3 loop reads CASSLRGEGAGASPLHF. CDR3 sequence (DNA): TGCGCCAGCAGCTTGAGGGGGGAGGGCGCAGGAGCATCACCCCTCCACTTT.

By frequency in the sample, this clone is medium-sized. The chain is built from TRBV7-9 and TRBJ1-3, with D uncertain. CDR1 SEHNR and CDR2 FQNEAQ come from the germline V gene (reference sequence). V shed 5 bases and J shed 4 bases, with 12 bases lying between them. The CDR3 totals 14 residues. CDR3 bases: TGTGCCAGCAGCAGCCGGGGAAAAGGAAACACCATATATTTT. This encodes CASSSRGKGNTIYF.

The CDR3, as DNA: TGTGCCAGCAGTTGGCGGGCCACCCTCGCCACAGATACGCAGTATTTT. It translates to CASSWRATLATDTQYF. The chain carries TRBV6-5 and TRBJ2-3; TRBD2 might be the D (5 bases). The CDR3 has 16 amino acids. Germline assignment: CDR1 MNHEY and CDR2 SVGAGI. Trimming took 4 bases from V and 2 from J, leaving 16 bases between them.

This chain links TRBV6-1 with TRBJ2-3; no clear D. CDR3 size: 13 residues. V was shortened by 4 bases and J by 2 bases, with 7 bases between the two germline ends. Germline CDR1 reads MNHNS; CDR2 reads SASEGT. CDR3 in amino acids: CASSVTVTDTQYF. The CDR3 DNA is TGTGCCAGCAGTGTTACAGTCACAGATACGCAGTATTTT.

The CDR3 here is CASSQGQGSGNEQFF. CDR3 nucleotide sequence: TGCGCCAGCAGCCAAGGACAGGGTAGCGGAAATGAGCAGTTCTTC. The chain joins TRBV5-1 to TRBJ2-1; 8 nucleotides align to TRBD1. Germline V lookup: CDR1 SGHRS, CDR2 YFSETQ. CDR3 length equals 15 residues. Germline trimming cut 4 bases from V and 7 bases from J; bases unmatched to any gene: 10.

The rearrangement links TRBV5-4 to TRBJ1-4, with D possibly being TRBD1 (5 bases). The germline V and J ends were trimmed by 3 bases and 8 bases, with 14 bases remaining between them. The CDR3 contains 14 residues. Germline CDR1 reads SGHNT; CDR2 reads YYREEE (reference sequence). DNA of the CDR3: TGTGCCAGCAGCTCCCCGGGGGGTGGCGAAAAACTGTTTTTT. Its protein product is CASSSPGGGEKLFF.

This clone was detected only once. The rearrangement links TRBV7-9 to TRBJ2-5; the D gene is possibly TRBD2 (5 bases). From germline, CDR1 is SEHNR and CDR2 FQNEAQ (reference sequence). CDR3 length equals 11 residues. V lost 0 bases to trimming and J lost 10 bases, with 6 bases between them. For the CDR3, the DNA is TGTGCCAGCAGCTTAGCGGAGGTCCAGTACTTC. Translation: CASSLAEVQYF. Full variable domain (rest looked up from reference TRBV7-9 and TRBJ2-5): DTGVSQNPRHKITKRGQNVTFRCDPISEHNRLYWYRQTLGQGPEFLTYFQNEAQLEKSRLLSDRFSAERPKGSFSTLEIQRTEQGDSAMYLCASSLAEVQYFGPGTRLLVL.

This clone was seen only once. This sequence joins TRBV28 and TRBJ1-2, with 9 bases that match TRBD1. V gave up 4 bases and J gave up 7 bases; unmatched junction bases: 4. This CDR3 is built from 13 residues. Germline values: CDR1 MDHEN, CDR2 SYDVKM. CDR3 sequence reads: CASSSGTGSGYTF. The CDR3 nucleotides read TGTGCCAGCAGTTCCGGGACAGGGAGTGGCTACACCTTC.

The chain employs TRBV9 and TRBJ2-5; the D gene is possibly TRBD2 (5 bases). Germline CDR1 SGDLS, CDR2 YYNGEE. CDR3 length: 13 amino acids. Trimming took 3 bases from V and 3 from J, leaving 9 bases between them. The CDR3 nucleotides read TGTGCCAGCAGCGCACTAGTGGAAGAGACCCAGTACTTC. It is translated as CASSALVEETQYF.

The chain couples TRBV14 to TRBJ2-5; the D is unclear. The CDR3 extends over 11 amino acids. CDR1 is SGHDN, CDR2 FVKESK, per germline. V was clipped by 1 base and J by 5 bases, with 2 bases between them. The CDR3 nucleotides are TGTGCCAGCAGCCAAGTTGAGACCCAGTACTTC. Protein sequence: CASSQVETQYF. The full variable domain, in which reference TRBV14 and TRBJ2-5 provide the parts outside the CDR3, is EAGVTQFPSHSVIEKGQTVTLRCDPISGHDNLYWYRRVMGKEIKFLLHFVKESKQDESGMPNNRFLAERTGGTYSTLKVQPAELEDSGVYFCASSQVETQYFGPGTRLLVL.

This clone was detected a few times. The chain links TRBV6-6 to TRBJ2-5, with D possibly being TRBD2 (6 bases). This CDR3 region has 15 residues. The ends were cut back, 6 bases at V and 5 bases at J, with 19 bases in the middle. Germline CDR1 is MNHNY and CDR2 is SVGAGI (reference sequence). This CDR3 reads CASRTSSGAGETQYF. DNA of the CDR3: TGTGCCAGCAGAACCTCGAGTGGCGCGGGGGAGACCCAGTACTTC.

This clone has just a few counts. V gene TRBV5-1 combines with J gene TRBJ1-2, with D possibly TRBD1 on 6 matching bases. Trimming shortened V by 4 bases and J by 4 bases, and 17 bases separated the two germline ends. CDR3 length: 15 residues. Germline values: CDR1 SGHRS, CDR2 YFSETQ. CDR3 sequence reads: CASSPQVTGLYGYTF. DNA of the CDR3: TGCGCCAGCAGCCCCCAGGTGACAGGTCTCTATGGCTACACCTTC. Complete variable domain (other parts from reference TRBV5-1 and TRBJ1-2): KAGVTQTPRYLIKTRGQQVTLSCSPISGHRSVSWYQQTPGQGLQFLFEYFSETQRNKGNFPGRFSGRQFSNSRSEMNVSTLELGDSALYLCASSPQVTGLYGYTFGSGTRLTVV.

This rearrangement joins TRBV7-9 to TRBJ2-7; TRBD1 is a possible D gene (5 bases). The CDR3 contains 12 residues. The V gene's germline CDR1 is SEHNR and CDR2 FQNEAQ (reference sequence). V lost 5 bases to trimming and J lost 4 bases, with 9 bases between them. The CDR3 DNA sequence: TGTGCCAGCAGCCTGACAGAGTACGAGCAGTACTTC. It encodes CASSLTEYEQYF.

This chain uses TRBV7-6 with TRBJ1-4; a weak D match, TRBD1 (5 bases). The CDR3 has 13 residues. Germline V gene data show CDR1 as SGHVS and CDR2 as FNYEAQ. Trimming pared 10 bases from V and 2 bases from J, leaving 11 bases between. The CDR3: CATSRATNEKLFF. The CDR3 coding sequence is TGTGCCACAAGCAGGGCGACTAATGAAAAACTGTTTTTT.

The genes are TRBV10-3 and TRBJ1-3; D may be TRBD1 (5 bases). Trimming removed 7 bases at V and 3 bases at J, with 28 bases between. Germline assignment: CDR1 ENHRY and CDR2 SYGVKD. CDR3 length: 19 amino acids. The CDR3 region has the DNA TGTGCCATCAAAGGGCGAGGGGCCGAGGGCCGTAAATATGGAAACACCATATATTTT. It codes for CAIKGRGAEGRKYGNTIYF.

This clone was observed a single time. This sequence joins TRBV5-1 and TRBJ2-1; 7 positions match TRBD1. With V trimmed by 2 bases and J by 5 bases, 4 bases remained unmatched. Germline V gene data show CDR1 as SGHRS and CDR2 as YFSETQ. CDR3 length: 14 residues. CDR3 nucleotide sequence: TGCGCCAGCAGCTTTACGACAGGGAACAATGAGCAGTTCTTC. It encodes CASSFTTGNNEQFF.

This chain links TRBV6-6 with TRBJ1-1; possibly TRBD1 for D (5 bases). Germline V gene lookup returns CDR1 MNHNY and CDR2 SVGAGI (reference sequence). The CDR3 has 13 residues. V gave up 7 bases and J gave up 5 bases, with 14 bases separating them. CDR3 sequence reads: CASIIEGRTEAFF. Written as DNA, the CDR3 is TGTGCCAGCATCATCGAGGGGCGTACTGAAGCTTTCTTT.

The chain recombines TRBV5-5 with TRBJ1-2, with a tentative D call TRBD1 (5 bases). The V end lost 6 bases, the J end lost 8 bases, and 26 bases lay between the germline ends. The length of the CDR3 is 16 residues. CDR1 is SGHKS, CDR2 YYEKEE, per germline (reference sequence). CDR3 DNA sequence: TGTGCCAGCACCCTCCGGCAGACAGACCGTCGATACGGCTACACCTTC. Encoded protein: CASTLRQTDRRYGYTF. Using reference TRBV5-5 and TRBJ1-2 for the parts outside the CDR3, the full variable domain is DAGVTQSPTHLIKTRGQQVTLRCSPISGHKSVSWYQQVLGQGPQFIFQYYEKEERGRGNFPDRFSARQFPNYSSELNVNALLLGDSALYLCASTLRQTDRRYGYTFGSGTRLTVV.

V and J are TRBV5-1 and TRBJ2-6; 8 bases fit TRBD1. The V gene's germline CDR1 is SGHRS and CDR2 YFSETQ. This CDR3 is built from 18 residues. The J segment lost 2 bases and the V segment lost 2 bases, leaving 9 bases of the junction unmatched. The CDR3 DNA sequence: TGCGCCAGCAGCTTTACAGGGGGATCCGGGACTGGGGCCAACGTCCTGACTTTC. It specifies CASSFTGGSGTGANVLTF.

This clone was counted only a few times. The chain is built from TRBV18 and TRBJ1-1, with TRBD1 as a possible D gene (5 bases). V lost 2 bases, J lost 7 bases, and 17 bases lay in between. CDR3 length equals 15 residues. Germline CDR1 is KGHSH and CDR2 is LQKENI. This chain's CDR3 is CASSPKVAGGSEAFF. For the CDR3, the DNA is TGTGCCAGCTCACCAAAGGTCGCCGGGGGGAGTGAAGCTTTCTTT. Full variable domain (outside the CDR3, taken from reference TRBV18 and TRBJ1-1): NAGVMQNPRHLVRRRGQEARLRCSPMKGHSHVYWYRQLPEEGLKFMVYLQKENIIDESGMPKERFSAEFPKEGPSILRIQQVVRGDSAAYFCASSPKVAGGSEAFFGQGTRLTVV.

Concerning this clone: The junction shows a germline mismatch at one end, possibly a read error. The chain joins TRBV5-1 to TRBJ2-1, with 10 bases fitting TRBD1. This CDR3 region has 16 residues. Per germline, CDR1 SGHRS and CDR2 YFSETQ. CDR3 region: CASSLATGGYGNEQFF. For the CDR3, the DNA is TGCGCCAGCAGCCTCGCGACAGGGGGCTACGGTAATGAGCAATTCTTC.

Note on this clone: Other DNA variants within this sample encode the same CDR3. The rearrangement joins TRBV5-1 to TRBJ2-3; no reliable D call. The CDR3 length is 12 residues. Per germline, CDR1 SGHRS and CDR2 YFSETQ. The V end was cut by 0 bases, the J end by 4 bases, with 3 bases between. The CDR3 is CASSLGADTQYF. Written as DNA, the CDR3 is TGCGCCAGCAGCTTGGGAGCAGATACGCAGTATTTT.

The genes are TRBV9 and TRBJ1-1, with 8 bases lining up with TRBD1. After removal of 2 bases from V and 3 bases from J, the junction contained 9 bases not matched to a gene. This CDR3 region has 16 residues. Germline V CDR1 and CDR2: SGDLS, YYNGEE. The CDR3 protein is CASSVGPGQGDTEAFF. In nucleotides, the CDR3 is TGTGCCAGCAGCGTTGGACCCGGACAGGGTGACACTGAAGCTTTCTTT.

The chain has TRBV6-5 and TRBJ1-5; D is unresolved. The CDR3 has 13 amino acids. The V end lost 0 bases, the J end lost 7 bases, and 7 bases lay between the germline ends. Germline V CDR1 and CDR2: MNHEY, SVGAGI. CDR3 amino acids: CASSYSANQPQHF. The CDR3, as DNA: TGTGCCAGCAGTTACTCGGCAAACCAGCCCCAGCATTTT.

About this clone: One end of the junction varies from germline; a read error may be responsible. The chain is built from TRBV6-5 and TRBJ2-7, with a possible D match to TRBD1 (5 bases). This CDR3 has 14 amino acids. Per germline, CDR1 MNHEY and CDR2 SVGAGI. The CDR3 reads CASSDSRVPYEQYF. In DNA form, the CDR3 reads TGTGCCAGCAGTGACTCCAGGGTCCCCTACGAGCAGTACTTC.

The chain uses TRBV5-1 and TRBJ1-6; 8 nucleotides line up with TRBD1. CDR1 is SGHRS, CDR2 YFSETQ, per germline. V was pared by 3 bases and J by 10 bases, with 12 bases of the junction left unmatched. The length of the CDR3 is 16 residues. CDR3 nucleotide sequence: TGCGCCAGCAGCTCCATCGCCCGGACAGGGAACTCACCCCTCCACTTT. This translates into CASSSIARTGNSPLHF.

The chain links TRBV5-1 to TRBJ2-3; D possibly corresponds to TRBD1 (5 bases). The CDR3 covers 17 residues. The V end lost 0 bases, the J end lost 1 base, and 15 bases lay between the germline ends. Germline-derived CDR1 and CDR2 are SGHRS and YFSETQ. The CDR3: CASSLVPQGAGTDTQYF. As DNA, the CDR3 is TGCGCCAGCAGCTTGGTGCCGCAGGGTGCTGGCACAGATACGCAGTATTTT.

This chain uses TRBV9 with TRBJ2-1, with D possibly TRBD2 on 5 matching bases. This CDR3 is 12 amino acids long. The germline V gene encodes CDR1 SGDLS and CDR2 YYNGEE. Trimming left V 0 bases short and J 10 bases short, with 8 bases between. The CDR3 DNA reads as TGTGCCAGCAGCGTAGAAAGAGGGGAGCAGTTCTTC. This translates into CASSVERGEQFF.

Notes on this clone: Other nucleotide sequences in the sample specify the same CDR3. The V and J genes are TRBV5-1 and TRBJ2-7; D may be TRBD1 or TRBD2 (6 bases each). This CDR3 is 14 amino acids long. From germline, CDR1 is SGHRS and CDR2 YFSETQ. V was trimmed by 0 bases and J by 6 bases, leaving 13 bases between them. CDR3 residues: CASSLEVRGGEQYF. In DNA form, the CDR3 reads TGCGCCAGCAGCTTGGAGGTCAGGGGAGGCGAGCAGTACTTC.

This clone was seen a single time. CDR3 nucleotides: TGTGCCAGTAAAGGGGCAGGAACAACCTCTGGCTACGAGCAGTACTTC. It translates to CASKGAGTTSGYEQYF. The rearrangement uses TRBV28 and TRBJ2-7; the D gene is possibly TRBD1 (5 bases). From germline, CDR1 is MDHEN and CDR2 SYDVKM. The CDR3 extends over 16 amino acids. Deletions cut 9 bases from V and 3 bases from J, with 24 bases between. The variable domain in full, completed from reference TRBV28 and TRBJ2-7, reads DVKVTQSSRYLVKRTGEKVFLECVQDMDHENMFWYRQDPGLGLRLIYFSYDVKMKEKGDIPEGYSVSREKKERFSLILESASTNQTSMYLCASKGAGTTSGYEQYFGPGTRLTVT.

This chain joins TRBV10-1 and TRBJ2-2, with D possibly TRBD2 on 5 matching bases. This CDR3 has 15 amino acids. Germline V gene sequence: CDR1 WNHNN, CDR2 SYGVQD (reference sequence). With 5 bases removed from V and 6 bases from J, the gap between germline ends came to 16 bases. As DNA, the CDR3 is TGCGCCAGCAGTTTCGAACCCCGGGGTTCCGGGGAGCTGTTTTTT. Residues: CASSFEPRGSGELFF.

CDR3 DNA: TGTGCCAGCAGGATACAGTATGCCTACGAGCAGTACTTC. Translating gives CASRIQYAYEQYF. The V call is TRBV6-5, the J call TRBJ2-7, with unresolved D. V was shortened by 6 bases and J by 2 bases, with 11 bases between the two germline ends. CDR3 length: 13 residues. CDR1 MNHEY and CDR2 SVGAGI come from the germline V gene.